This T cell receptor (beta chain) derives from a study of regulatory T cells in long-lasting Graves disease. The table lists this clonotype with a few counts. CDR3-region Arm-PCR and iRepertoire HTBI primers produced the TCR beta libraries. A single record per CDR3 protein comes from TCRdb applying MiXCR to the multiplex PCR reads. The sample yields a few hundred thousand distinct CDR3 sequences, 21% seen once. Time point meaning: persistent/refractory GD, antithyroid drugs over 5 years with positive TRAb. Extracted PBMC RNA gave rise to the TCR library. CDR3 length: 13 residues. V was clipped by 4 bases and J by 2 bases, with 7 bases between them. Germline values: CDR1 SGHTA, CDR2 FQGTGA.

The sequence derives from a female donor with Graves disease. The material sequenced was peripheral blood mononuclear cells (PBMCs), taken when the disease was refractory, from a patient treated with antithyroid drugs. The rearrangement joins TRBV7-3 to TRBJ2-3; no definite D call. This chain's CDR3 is CASSSTVTDTQYF. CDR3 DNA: TGTGCCAGCAGCTCCACCGTCACAGATACGCAGTATTTT.